In this sample, the clone carrying this TCR beta chain turned up once. This entry comes from a study of blood T cell repertoires in COVID-19. Study-level information: Collection of acute and convalescent COVID-19 samples took place in the United States, Italy and Spain. PBMCs, B-cell-depleted T cells, or T cells provided the cDNA or gDNA that made up the material.

Germline V gives CDR1 MNHEY, CDR2 SMNVEV (reference sequence). This CDR3 region has 17 residues. Losses at the gene ends were 8 bases for V and 0 bases for J; bases not matched to a gene: 11. Authors' data handling: By means of reference gene primer amplification, nucleated cell counts were estimated. Using immunoSEQ multiplex PCR, the repertoire was profiled, and TCRdb retains in-frame clones only, with some absent. V and J calls and clone size come straight from that table; D and trimming were deduced from the DNA. The sample has some 190,000 clones; 80% are singletons. The chain couples TRBV27 to TRBJ2-3; the match to TRBD2 covers 10 bases. The TCR sequence derives from a man aged 60 to 69 with acute or convalescent COVID-19. The specimen was peripheral blood. CDR3 nucleotides: TGTGCCAGCTTAGCTTTTCCTAGCGGGGGTAGCACAGATACGCAGTATTTT. Translation gives CASLAFPSGGSTDTQYF.